This TCR beta chain was found in a study of shared clonotypes between healthy human individuals. Method: immunoSEQ multiplex PCR; TCRdb's copy keeps in-frame clones and lacks some. The table shows fewer than 1.6 million clones, with just under 99% occurring only once. Sequenced input: naive CD4+ T cells sorted from blood. Subset defined: CD45RA+ positively selected. This receptor was identified in a man aged 25 to 45 in good health.

CDR3: CASSQVPGGGQPQHF. DNA of the CDR3: TGCGCCAGCAGCCAAGTGCCAGGGGGAGGTCAGCCCCAGCATTTT. The V call is TRBV4-1, the J call TRBJ1-5; TRBD1 matches 7 bases. CDR3 length: 15 residues. Per the germline V gene, CDR1 is MGHRA and CDR2 is YSYEKL. V lost 1 base, J lost 6 bases, and 6 bases stayed unmatched.